This entry lists 5 T cell receptor beta chains sequenced from one sample in a study of cytomegalovirus exposure and HLA in healthy donors. TCRdb keeps only in-frame clones here, not all; method: immunoSEQ multiplex PCR. The sample yields tens of thousands of clones, 91% seen once. The sequencing sample was made of PBMCs. All receptors come from a woman aged 25 to 39 in good health and CMV-seronegative.

The CDR3, as DNA: TGTGCCAGCAGCTTGGAGGGGAACTATGGCTACACCTTC. Its translation is CASSLEGNYGYTF. The chain recombines TRBV5-4 with TRBJ1-2; D possibly corresponds to TRBD1 (5 bases). The V end lost 0 bases, the J end lost 2 bases, and 5 bases lay between the germline ends. The V gene's germline CDR1 is SGHNT and CDR2 YYREEE (reference sequence). CDR3 length equals 13 residues.

V gene TRBV28 combines with J gene TRBJ1-2; D is unclear. The CDR3 covers 14 residues. V dropped 1 base and J dropped 0 bases, with 6 bases sitting between them. Germline CDR1 MDHEN, CDR2 SYDVKM. The CDR3 DNA follows: TGTGCCAGCAGTTTATTGAGCACTAACTATGGCTACACCTTC. This gives the protein CASSLLSTNYGYTF.

The V gene is TRBV7-3, the J gene TRBJ2-3; the match to TRBD2 covers 7 bases. Germline V lookup: CDR1 SGHTA, CDR2 FQGTGA. The trim removed 5 bases at V and 0 bases at J, leaving 5 bases unmatched. CDR3 size: 15 residues. The CDR3 reads CASSPGLLSTDTQYF. In nucleotides, the CDR3 is TGTGCCAGCAGCCCGGGACTACTCAGCACAGATACGCAGTATTTT.

The rearrangement links TRBV30 to TRBJ2-3; TRBD2 aligns across 8 bases. V shed 1 base and J 11 bases; nucleotides not matched to a gene: 8. Per the germline V gene, CDR1 is GTSNPN and CDR2 is SVGIG (reference sequence). The CDR3 length is 13 residues. The CDR3 region is CAWSGTSSERQYF. The CDR3 DNA sequence: TGTGCCTGGAGTGGGACTAGCTCAGAAAGGCAGTATTTT.

A single count supports this clone. V is TRBV5-1 and J is TRBJ2-1; TRBD2 aligns across 11 bases. The CDR3 runs to 14 residues. V lost 6 bases, J lost 6 bases, and 5 bases stayed unmatched. Germline loops: CDR1 SGHRS, CDR2 YFSETQ. As DNA, the CDR3 is TGCGCCAGCAATCGGCTAGCGGGAGGCAATGAGCAGTTCTTC. Translating it yields CASNRLAGGNEQFF.